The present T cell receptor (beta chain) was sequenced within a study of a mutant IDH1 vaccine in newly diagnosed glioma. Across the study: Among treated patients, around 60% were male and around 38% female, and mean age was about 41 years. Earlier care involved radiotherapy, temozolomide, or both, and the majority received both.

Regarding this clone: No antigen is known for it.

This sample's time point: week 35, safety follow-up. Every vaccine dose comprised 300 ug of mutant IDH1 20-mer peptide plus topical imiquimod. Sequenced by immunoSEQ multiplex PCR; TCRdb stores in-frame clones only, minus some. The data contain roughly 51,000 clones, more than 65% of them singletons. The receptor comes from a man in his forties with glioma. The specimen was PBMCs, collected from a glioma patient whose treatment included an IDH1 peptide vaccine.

CDR3 bases: TGTGCCTGGAGCCGCCTACAGGGTCGCAATCAGCCCCAGCATTTT. Its translation: CAWSRLQGRNQPQHF. The chain carries TRBV30 and TRBJ1-5, with D maybe TRBD1 (6 bases). The CDR3 sequence is 15 residues long. Germline CDR1 is GTSNPN and CDR2 is SVGIG (reference sequence). Trimming removed 3 bases from V and 2 bases from J, with 14 bases in between.